A single sample is the source of the 8 T cell receptor beta chains below, sequenced in a study of technical replicates of blood from a few donors. Libraries were prepared by immunoSEQ multiplex PCR; TCRdb keeps only in-frame clonotypes and omits some of them. The data show about 76,000 clones, around 94% seen once. The sample comprised T cells isolated from PBMCs. All receptors come from a human donor in good health.

J is TRBJ2-7 and V is TRBV5-8; perhaps TRBD1 as D (5 bases). Germline lookup yields CDR1 SGHTS and CDR2 YDEGEE. V was clipped by 9 bases and J by 0 bases, with 13 bases between them. This CDR3 comprises 13 residues. The CDR3 loop is CATPWGSSYEQYF. The CDR3 DNA reads as TGTGCCACACCTTGGGGCAGCTCCTACGAGCAGTACTTC.

The chain combines TRBV7-9 with TRBJ1-5; TRBD1 aligns across 7 bases. With V trimmed by 5 bases and J by 7 bases, 11 bases remained unmatched. The CDR3 length is 15 residues. Germline V gene data show CDR1 as SEHNR and CDR2 as FQNEAQ (reference sequence). Here the CDR3 DNA reads TGTGCCAGCAGCAAAACAGGGGAAGGGAGCCAGCCCCAGCATTTT. This sequence encodes CASSKTGEGSQPQHF.

This chain connects TRBV6-1 to TRBJ2-1, with TRBD2 identical over 9 bases. The CDR3 contains 15 residues. Trimming removed 4 bases from V and 8 bases from J; junction bases left unmatched: 9. Germline CDR1 is MNHNS and CDR2 is SASEGT. CDR3 amino acids: CASSASLAGEYEQFF. CDR3 DNA sequence: TGTGCCAGCAGTGCGTCTTTAGCGGGAGAGTATGAGCAGTTCTTC.

This sequence joins TRBV19 and TRBJ2-5; D is perhaps TRBD1 (6 bases). Germline lookup yields CDR1 LNHDA and CDR2 SQIVND (reference sequence). The V gene lost 2 bases and the J gene lost 5 bases, with 30 bases spanning the gap. This CDR3 comprises 20 residues. The CDR3, as DNA: TGTGCCAGTAGTATAAGTTGGTTGCAGACAGGTTGGTCTGTCGACGAGACCCAGTACTTC. This encodes CASSISWLQTGWSVDETQYF.

The chain has TRBV27 and TRBJ2-1; 8 bases match TRBD2. This CDR3 has 16 amino acids. The germline gives CDR1 MNHEY, CDR2 SMNVEV (reference sequence). V was pared by 4 bases and J by 0 bases, with 5 bases of the junction left unmatched. The CDR3: CASSSRSGISYNEQFF. DNA of the CDR3: TGTGCCAGCAGTTCACGTAGCGGGATCTCCTACAATGAGCAGTTCTTC.

This clone was seen only once. The V gene is TRBV5-6, the J gene TRBJ2-2; D possibly corresponds to TRBD2 (6 bases). CDR3 length: 16 amino acids. V was shortened by 1 base and J by 6 bases, with 16 bases between the two germline ends. CDR1 is SGHDT and CDR2 is YYEEEE in the germline V gene. The CDR3 DNA is TGTGCCAGCAGCTTGTGGGCCGGGAGCGGTTCCGGGGAGCTGTTTTTT. Its translation: CASSLWAGSGSGELFF.

This clone has just one count. The chain has TRBV10-3 and TRBJ2-3; 7 nucleotides line up with TRBD2. V lost 3 bases, J lost 0 bases, and 9 bases stayed unmatched. CDR1 is ENHRY and CDR2 is SYGVKD in the germline V gene. The CDR3 contains 17 residues. The chain's CDR3 is CAISDFVGGTSTDTQYF. CDR3 nucleotide sequence: TGTGCCATCAGTGATTTTGTGGGAGGGACTAGCACAGATACGCAGTATTTT.

The chain couples TRBV19 to TRBJ2-2; a weak D match, TRBD2 (6 bases). This CDR3 contains 16 residues. CDR1 LNHDA and CDR2 SQIVND come from the germline V gene (reference sequence). Trimming took 6 bases from V and 1 from J, leaving 15 bases between them. CDR3 sequence: CASSPFGGRNTGELFF. As DNA, the CDR3 is TGTGCCAGTAGCCCTTTCGGGGGTAGGAACACCGGGGAGCTGTTTTTT.